A single sample is the source of the 20 T cell receptor beta chains below, sequenced in a study of cytomegalovirus exposure and HLA in healthy donors. The PCR ran on 60 Vbeta and 13 Jbeta primers. TCRdb's table, derived via immunoSEQ multiplex PCR, lists solely in-frame clones and lacks some. In the table there are some 150,000 clones, over 75% of which are singletons. The sample taken for sequencing was PBMCs. These receptor sequences come from a woman between 35 and 50 years old in good health and CMV-seropositive.

The chain joins TRBV29-1 to TRBJ2-3; a possible D gene is TRBD2 (6 bases). CDR3 length: 15 amino acids. The germline V and J ends were trimmed by 2 bases and 4 bases, with 16 bases remaining between them. Germline V gene lookup returns CDR1 SQVTM and CDR2 ANQGSEA. CDR3 in amino acids: CSVEQAGLGADTQYF. The CDR3 bases are TGCAGCGTTGAACAAGCGGGTTTAGGGGCAGATACGCAGTATTTT.

This clone was counted a few times. The chain combines TRBV4-2 with TRBJ2-4; possible D gene TRBD2, 7 bases. The CDR3 is 14 amino acids. Per the germline V gene, CDR1 is LGHNA and CDR2 is YNFKEQ. V dropped 0 bases and J dropped 9 bases, with 12 bases sitting between them. The CDR3 here is CASSQDIRGGIQYF. CDR3 DNA: TGTGCCAGCAGCCAAGATATTAGGGGGGGCATTCAGTACTTC.

V usage is TRBV5-1 and J usage is TRBJ2-7; TRBD1 matches 8 bases. CDR3 length: 15 amino acids. Germline CDR1 reads SGHRS; CDR2 reads YFSETQ. Trimming at V came to 0 bases and at J to 7 bases, leaving 9 bases not matched to a gene. In nucleotides, the CDR3 is TGCGCCAGCAGCTTGGAGCCGGGCAGGGGGCCAGAGCAGTACTTC. It codes for CASSLEPGRGPEQYF.

V and J are TRBV19 and TRBJ2-1; a weak D match, TRBD2 (6 bases). Germline-derived CDR1 and CDR2 are LNHDA and SQIVND (reference sequence). V was shortened by 3 bases and J by 4 bases, with 10 bases between the two germline ends. The CDR3 contains 14 residues. Here the CDR3 DNA reads TGTGCCAGTAGTATTGGCGGGATGTACAATGAGCAGTTCTTC. Translated: CASSIGGMYNEQFF.

The V gene is TRBV7-9, the J gene TRBJ2-3, with D unresolved. The CDR3 has 11 amino acids. Per the germline V gene, CDR1 is SEHNR and CDR2 is FQNEAQ (reference sequence). V shed 3 bases and J shed 5 bases, with 3 bases lying between them. The CDR3 region is CASSFLDTQYF. The CDR3, as DNA: TGTGCCAGCAGCTTCCTAGATACGCAGTATTTT. Variable domain in full (rest from reference TRBV7-9 and TRBJ2-3): DTGVSQNPRHKITKRGQNVTFRCDPISEHNRLYWYRQTLGQGPEFLTYFQNEAQLEKSRLLSDRFSAERPKGSFSTLEIQRTEQGDSAMYLCASSFLDTQYFGPGTRLTVL.

J is TRBJ2-7 and V is TRBV27; the D gene is possibly TRBD2 (6 bases). V was pared by 2 bases and J by 3 bases, with 11 bases between. Germline V gene sequence: CDR1 MNHEY, CDR2 SMNVEV (reference sequence). The CDR3 is 14 amino acids. For the CDR3, the DNA is TGTGCCAGCAGTTTAAGGCAGGGAGGCTACGAGCAGTACTTC. It translates to CASSLRQGGYEQYF.

The chain is built from TRBV5-6 and TRBJ2-3, with 11 positions matching TRBD1. Germline V gene sequence: CDR1 SGHDT, CDR2 YYEEEE. The ends lost 4 bases at V and 6 bases at J; junction bases unmatched: 7. This CDR3 has 15 amino acids. For the CDR3, the DNA is TGTGCCAGCAGCCCTCGGACAGGGGGCCCGGATACGCAGTATTTT. Protein: CASSPRTGGPDTQYF. The full variable domain, with the rest looked up from reference TRBV5-6 and TRBJ2-3, is DAGVTQSPTHLIKTRGQQVTLRCSPKSGHDTVSWYQQALGQGPQFIFQYYEEEERQRGNFPDRFSGHQFPNYSSELNVNALLLGDSALYLCASSPRTGGPDTQYFGPGTRLTVL.

The chain combines TRBV5-1 with TRBJ1-5; D unresolved. Germline V gene lookup returns CDR1 SGHRS and CDR2 YFSETQ. V was cut by 0 bases and J by 4 bases, with 14 bases left in between. The CDR3 totals 16 residues. Here the CDR3 DNA reads TGCGCCAGCAGCTTGGGCCCCTCGGGGAATAATCAGCCCCAGCATTTT. The encoded protein is CASSLGPSGNNQPQHF. The full variable domain, rest sourced from reference TRBV5-1 and TRBJ1-5, is KAGVTQTPRYLIKTRGQQVTLSCSPISGHRSVSWYQQTPGQGLQFLFEYFSETQRNKGNFPGRFSGRQFSNSRSEMNVSTLELGDSALYLCASSLGPSGNNQPQHFGDGTRLSIL.

V and J are TRBV30 and TRBJ2-7, with 8 bases matching TRBD1. Germline V lookup: CDR1 GTSNPN, CDR2 SVGIG (reference sequence). The CDR3 runs to 13 residues. After removal of 3 bases from V and 7 bases from J, the junction contained 8 bases not matched to a gene. The CDR3 DNA sequence: TGTGCCTGGAGCTTTCAGGGGGCGGGAGAGCAGTACTTC. This translates into CAWSFQGAGEQYF.

The chain employs TRBV9 and TRBJ2-2; 11 bases are a match to TRBD1. Germline V gives CDR1 SGDLS, CDR2 YYNGEE. V lost 0 bases, J lost 5 bases, and 3 bases stayed unmatched. The length of the CDR3 is 16 residues. CDR3 sequence reads: CASSVGTGGGTGELFF. CDR3 bases: TGTGCCAGCAGCGTAGGGACAGGGGGCGGAACCGGGGAGCTGTTTTTT.

By share of the sample, this clone is large. The rearrangement joins TRBV5-4 to TRBJ1-2; 7 bases are shared with TRBD1. CDR3 size: 13 residues. V lost 2 bases and J lost 7; bases outside the gene matches: 5. The germline V gene encodes CDR1 SGHNT and CDR2 YYREEE (reference sequence). This chain's CDR3 is CASSLDRDAGYTF. CDR3 nucleotides: TGTGCCAGCAGCTTAGACAGGGATGCTGGCTACACCTTC.

V and J are TRBV11-3 and TRBJ2-7; 9 nucleotides line up with TRBD1. Per germline, CDR1 SGHNT and CDR2 YENEEA. The CDR3 spans 16 residues. J lost 2 bases, V lost 5 bases, and 10 bases had no gene match. The CDR3 DNA sequence: TGTGCCAGCAGCCACGAGAAGACAGGGGGTACCTACGAGCAGTACTTC. The encoded protein is CASSHEKTGGTYEQYF. The whole variable domain, filled in from reference TRBV11-3 and TRBJ2-7, reads EAGVVQSPRYKIIEKKQPVAFWCNPISGHNTLYWYLQNLGQGPELLIRYENEEAVDDSQLPKDRFSAERLKGVDSTLKIQPAELGDSAVYLCASSHEKTGGTYEQYFGPGTRLTVT.

The J gene is TRBJ2-5, the V gene TRBV6-1; perhaps TRBD2 as D (6 bases). This CDR3 spans 16 amino acids. V lost 4 bases and J 4 bases, leaving 19 bases between the germline ends. Germline V gene lookup returns CDR1 MNHNS and CDR2 SASEGT. This chain's CDR3 is CASSVRNRGVGETQYF. Written as DNA, the CDR3 is TGTGCCAGCAGTGTTAGGAATCGCGGGGTTGGAGAGACCCAGTACTTC.

This sequence joins TRBV25-1 and TRBJ2-2, with TRBD1 identical over 9 bases. CDR1 MGHDK and CDR2 SYGVNS come from the germline V gene. Trimming at V came to 4 bases and at J to 4 bases, leaving 4 bases not matched to a gene. The CDR3 runs to 15 residues. CDR3 amino acids: CASSAPGQGTGELFF. CDR3 in DNA: TGTGCCAGCAGTGCACCGGGACAGGGCACCGGGGAGCTGTTTTTT.

This clone was counted a single time. This chain uses TRBV29-1 with TRBJ1-2, with 8 bases matching TRBD1. From germline, CDR1 is SQVTM and CDR2 ANQGSEA. The CDR3 is 11 amino acids. V was clipped by 4 bases and J by 7 bases; unmatched bases: 2. The chain's CDR3 is CSVAQGVGYTF. CDR3 DNA sequence: TGCAGCGTTGCACAGGGGGTTGGCTACACCTTC. The full variable domain, in which reference TRBV29-1 and TRBJ1-2 provide the parts outside the CDR3, is SAVISQKPSRDICQRGTSLTIQCQVDSQVTMMFWYRQQPGQSLTLIATANQGSEATYESGFVIDKFPISRPNLTFSTLTVSNMSPEDSSIYLCSVAQGVGYTFGSGTRLTVV.

The chain uses TRBV27 and TRBJ2-7, with D maybe TRBD1 (6 bases). V was cut by 5 bases and J by 5 bases, with 22 bases left in between. The CDR3 length is 16 residues. Germline V CDR1 and CDR2: MNHEY, SMNVEV (reference sequence). CDR3 DNA sequence: TGTGCCAGCAGTCCACGAGGGGGAGTCTGGTTCAACGAGCAGTACTTC. It is translated as CASSPRGGVWFNEQYF.

This clone came up once. V is TRBV27 and J is TRBJ2-2; possibly TRBD1 for D (6 bases). Trimming shortened V by 1 base and J by 1 base, and 25 bases separated the two germline ends. CDR3 length equals 21 residues. CDR1 and CDR2 from the germline V gene are MNHEY and SMNVEV (reference sequence). The CDR3 reads CASSLWAPLRTARLNTGELFF. The CDR3 DNA follows: TGTGCCAGCAGTTTATGGGCCCCTCTCCGGACAGCTAGACTGAACACCGGGGAGCTGTTTTTT.

The V gene is TRBV11-2, the J gene TRBJ2-1, with 7 bases that match TRBD1. The CDR3 sequence is 13 residues long. After removal of 10 bases from V and 3 bases from J, the junction contained 6 bases not matched to a gene. Looked up from germline, CDR1 is SGHAT and CDR2 is FQNNGV. Written as DNA, the CDR3 is TGTGCCATTTCGGGACAGTACTACAATGAGCAGTTCTTC. It translates to CAISGQYYNEQFF.

The V and J genes are TRBV2 and TRBJ2-1; 11 bases match TRBD2. J was trimmed by 6 bases and V by 5 bases; bases with no gene match: 3. The CDR3 is 14 amino acids. Germline assignment: CDR1 SNHLY and CDR2 FYNNEI. CDR3: CASSTSGSINEQFF. The CDR3 DNA reads as TGTGCCAGCAGTACTAGCGGGAGCATCAATGAGCAGTTCTTC.

This chain connects TRBV14 to TRBJ2-1; 10 positions agree with TRBD2. This CDR3 contains 15 residues. With V trimmed by 4 bases and J by 8 bases, 8 bases remained unmatched. Germline CDR1 reads SGHDN; CDR2 reads FVKESK. The CDR3, as DNA: TGTGCCAGCAGCCCCGGACTAGCGGCAGTGGATGAGCAGTTCTTC. Its translation: CASSPGLAAVDEQFF.